These T cell receptor beta chains were read from a single sample in a study of shared clonotypes between healthy human individuals. Data came from immunoSEQ multiplex PCR; TCRdb stores just in-frame clones and leaves some out. The table has a few hundred thousand clones, 65% to 70% seen once. Sequenced material: memory CD4+ T cells sorted from blood. These receptors originate from a young man in good health. CDR3s include the opening cysteine and the closing phenylalanine or tryptophan. The D gene is left open where the match is weak. Rows may omit the clone size; those that give it use once, few, many or a size class.

v_call,d_call,j_call,clone_size,cdr3_nt,cdr3_aa
TRBV6-6,TRBD2,TRBJ2-1,NA,TGTGCCAGCAGAAAGACTAGCGGGGACGATGAGCAGTTCTTC,CASRKTSGDDEQFF
TRBV29-1,NA,TRBJ2-7,many,TGCAGCGCTTCGAGAGGAGTAACCTACGAGCAGTACTTC,CSASRGVTYEQYF
TRBV28,TRBD1,TRBJ2-7,NA,TGTGCCAGCAGTATACAGGGGGCGGGGGAGCAGTACTTC,CASSIQGAGEQYF
TRBV9,NA,TRBJ2-3,NA,TGTGCCAGCAGCGGCCATCTAGGGAGCACAGATACGCAGTATTTT,CASSGHLGSTDTQYF
TRBV7-8,NA,TRBJ2-7,NA,TGTGCCAGCAGCTTAGACCTAATGGGGCAGTACTTC,CASSLDLMGQYF
TRBV7-2,NA,TRBJ2-1,once,TGTGCCAGCAGCCTGACTAGCTACAATGAGCAGTTCTTC,CASSLTSYNEQFF
TRBV5-1,NA,TRBJ1-2,NA,TGCGCCAGCAGCTTGGGACAGGAGAAGGGATGGGGCTACACCTTC,CASSLGQEKGWGYTF
TRBV7-2,NA,TRBJ2-1,NA,TGTGCCAGCAGCTTAGATCCCTCTTCCTACAATGAGCAGTTCTTC,CASSLDPSSYNEQFF
TRBV2,NA,TRBJ2-1,many,TGTGCCAGCAGGGTATCAGGGGCGGTGCAGTTCTTC,CASRVSGAVQFF
TRBV27,NA,TRBJ2-7,NA,TGTGCCAGCAGTTTGTTCGAATCCTACGAGCAGTACTTC,CASSLFESYEQYF
TRBV5-1,TRBD1,TRBJ2-1,once,TGCGCCAGCAGCTTCGGACAGGGAATGGGCGAGCAGTTCTTC,CASSFGQGMGEQFF
TRBV7-9,NA,TRBJ2-7,NA,TGTGCCAGCAGCCAAAGATCGAGACACAGTAACGAGCAGTACTTC,CASSQRSRHSNEQYF
TRBV21-1,NA,TRBJ2-3,NA,TGTGCCAGCACCAATAGCGGGACCGCCTTCGGCACAGATACGCAGTATTTT,CASTNSGTAFGTDTQYF
TRBV28,NA,TRBJ2-3,NA,TGTGCCAGCAGTTGGGGCTATGGGACAGATACGCAGTATTTT,CASSWGYGTDTQYF
TRBV2,NA,TRBJ2-7,NA,TGTGCCAGCAATCGTCTAGCTGGCTACGAGCAGTACTTC,CASNRLAGYEQYF
TRBV7-2,NA,TRBJ2-1,NA,TGTGCCAGCAGCTTAAGGCCCGGGGGAAATGAGCAGTTCTTC,CASSLRPGGNEQFF
TRBV6-1,NA,TRBJ1-5,NA,TGTGCCAGCACCAGGGACCCGGGGAGCAATCAGCCCCAGCATTTT,CASTRDPGSNQPQHF
TRBV6-5,TRBD1,TRBJ1-5,NA,TGTGCCAGCAGTAACCGGGACAGGGGTCAGCCCCAGCATTTT,CASSNRDRGQPQHF
TRBV9,NA,TRBJ2-3,NA,TGTGCCAGCTCCATAGCGGTAAACACAGATACGCAGTATTTT,CASSIAVNTDTQYF
TRBV11-2,TRBD2,TRBJ2-7,few,TGTGCCAGCAGCGGGACTAGCGGATTATCCTCCTACGAGCAGTACTTC,CASSGTSGLSSYEQYF
TRBV7-9,NA,TRBJ1-3,NA,TGTGCCAGCAGCTTCGCCTGGGGAGGGGATCGTGGAAACACCATATATTTT,CASSFAWGGDRGNTIYF
TRBV19,TRBD2,TRBJ2-2,NA,TGTGCCAGTAGTTCCCTCGGGACTAGCGGGATGAACACCGGGGAGCTGTTTTTT,CASSSLGTSGMNTGELFF
TRBV7-3,NA,TRBJ2-2,NA,TGTGCCAGCAGCTTAAGGCTGGCAGGGAGAAGAACCGGGGAGCTGTTTTTT,CASSLRLAGRRTGELFF
TRBV5-5,TRBD1,TRBJ1-1,NA,TGTGCCAGCAGCGAATGGGACAGCATGAACACTGAAGCTTTCTTT,CASSEWDSMNTEAFF
TRBV2,NA,TRBJ1-1,NA,TGTGCCAGCACTACTCAGCCAGGGACGTACACTGAAGCTTTCTTT,CASTTQPGTYTEAFF
TRBV28,NA,TRBJ1-2,many,TGTGCCAGCAGTTTTCCACCCGCGGGCTATGGCTACACCTTC,CASSFPPAGYGYTF
TRBV7-8,NA,TRBJ2-7,NA,TGTGCCAGCAGCCCTGAATCCTACGAGCAGTACTTC,CASSPESYEQYF
TRBV11-2,TRBD2,TRBJ2-7,NA,TGTGCCAGCAGCCTACTAGCGGGAGGGCCGGGCGAGCAGTACTTC,CASSLLAGGPGEQYF
TRBV28,TRBD2,TRBJ2-1,many,TGTGCCAGCAGCCCTAGCGGGAGGCCTACCTACAATGAGCAGTTCTTC,CASSPSGRPTYNEQFF
TRBV13,NA,TRBJ2-7,NA,TGTGCCAGCAGCTTTCCTGACCGGTCCTACGAGCAGTACTTC,CASSFPDRSYEQYF
TRBV7-9,NA,TRBJ2-5,NA,TGTGCCAGCAGCCGAGACAGTGAAGAGACCCAGTACTTC,CASSRDSEETQYF
TRBV5-6,NA,TRBJ2-3,NA,TGTGCCAGCAGCCTCAGACAAAGCACAGATACGCAGTATTTT,CASSLRQSTDTQYF